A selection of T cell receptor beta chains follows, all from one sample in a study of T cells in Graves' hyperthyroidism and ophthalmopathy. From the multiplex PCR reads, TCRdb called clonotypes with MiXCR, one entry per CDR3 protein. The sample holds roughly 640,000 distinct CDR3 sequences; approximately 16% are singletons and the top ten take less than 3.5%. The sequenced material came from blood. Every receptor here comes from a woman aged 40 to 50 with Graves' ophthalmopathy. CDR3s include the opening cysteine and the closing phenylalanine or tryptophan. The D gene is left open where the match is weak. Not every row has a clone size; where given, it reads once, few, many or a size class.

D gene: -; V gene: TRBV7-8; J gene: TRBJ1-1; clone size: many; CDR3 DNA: TGTGCCAGCAGTCAAACGCGAGGGGTCACTGAAGCTTTCTTT; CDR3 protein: CASSQTRGVTEAFF
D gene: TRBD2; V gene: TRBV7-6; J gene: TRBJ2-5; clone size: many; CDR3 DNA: TGTGCCAGCAGCTCAGGACTAGCGGGGGGGTCTGAAGAGACCCAGTACTTC; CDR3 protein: CASSSGLAGGSEETQYF
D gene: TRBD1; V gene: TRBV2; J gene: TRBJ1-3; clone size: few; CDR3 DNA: TGTGCCAGCGGCGGACAGGGGGCTGGAAACACCATATATTTT; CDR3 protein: CASGGQGAGNTIYF
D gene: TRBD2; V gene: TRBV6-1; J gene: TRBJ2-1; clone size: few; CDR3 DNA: TGTGCCAGCACTAGCGGAACCTCCACTGAGCAGTTCTTC; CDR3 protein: CASTSGTSTEQFF
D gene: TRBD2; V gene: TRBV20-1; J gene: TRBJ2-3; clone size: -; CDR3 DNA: TGCAGTGCTAGAGATGGGGTAGCGGGGGGGCTGGACTTCCCAGATACGCAGTATTTT; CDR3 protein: CSARDGVAGGLDFPDTQYF
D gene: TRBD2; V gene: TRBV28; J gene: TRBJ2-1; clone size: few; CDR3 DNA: TGTGCCAGCATATCCGGGACTAGCGGCAATGAGCAGTTCTTC; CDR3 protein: CASISGTSGNEQFF
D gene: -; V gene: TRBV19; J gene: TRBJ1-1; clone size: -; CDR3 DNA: TGTGCCAGCGCCGGGAGGGCTGAAGCTTTCTTT; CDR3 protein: CASAGRAEAFF
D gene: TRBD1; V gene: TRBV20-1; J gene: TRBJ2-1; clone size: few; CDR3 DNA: TGCAGTGCTAGAGATTTACAGGGGTTAACCTACGAGCAGTTCTTC; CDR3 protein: CSARDLQGLTYEQFF
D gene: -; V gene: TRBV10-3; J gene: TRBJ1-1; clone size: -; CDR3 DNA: TGTGCCATCAGTGAGTCAGTGAACACTGAAGCTTTCTTT; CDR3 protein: CAISESVNTEAFF
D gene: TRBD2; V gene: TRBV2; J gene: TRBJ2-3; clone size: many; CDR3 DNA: TGTGCCAGCAGCGCCAATACACTAGCGACTAGCACAGATACGCAGTATTTT; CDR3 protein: CASSANTLATSTDTQYF
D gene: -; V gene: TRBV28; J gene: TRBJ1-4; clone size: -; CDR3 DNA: TGTGCCAGCAGTTCGGGAGCCCCCGTGGGAAAACTGTTTTTT; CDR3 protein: CASSSGAPVGKLFF
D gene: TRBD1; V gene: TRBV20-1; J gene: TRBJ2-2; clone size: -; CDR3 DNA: TGCAGTGGGAAGGGACAGGCGAACACCGGGGAGCTGTTTTTT; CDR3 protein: CSGKGQANTGELFF
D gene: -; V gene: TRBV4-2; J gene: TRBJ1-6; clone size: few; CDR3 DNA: TGTGCCAGCAGCCCAACCCTTAATTCACCCCTCCACTTT; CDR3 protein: CASSPTLNSPLHF
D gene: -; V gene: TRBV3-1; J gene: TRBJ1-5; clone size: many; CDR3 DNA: TGTGCCAGCAGCCCCCATACAGGAAATCAGCCCCAGCATTTT; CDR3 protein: CASSPHTGNQPQHF
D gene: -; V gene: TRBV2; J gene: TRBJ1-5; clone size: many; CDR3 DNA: TGTGCCAGCAGTGAAAACGGGATCAATCAGCCCCAGCATTTT; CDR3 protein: CASSENGINQPQHF
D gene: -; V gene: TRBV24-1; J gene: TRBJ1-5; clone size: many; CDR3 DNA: TGTGCCACCAGTGATTTGCGGTGGGGCTCGCAGCCCCAGCATTTT; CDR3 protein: CATSDLRWGSQPQHF
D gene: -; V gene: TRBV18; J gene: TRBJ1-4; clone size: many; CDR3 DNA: TGTGCCAGCTCACCACAGGGAACTAATGAAAAACTGTTTTTT; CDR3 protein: CASSPQGTNEKLFF
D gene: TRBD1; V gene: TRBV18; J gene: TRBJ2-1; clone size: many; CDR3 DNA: TGTGCCAGCTTAAAGACAGGGGGAGGCAATGAGCAGTTCTTC; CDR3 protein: CASLKTGGGNEQFF
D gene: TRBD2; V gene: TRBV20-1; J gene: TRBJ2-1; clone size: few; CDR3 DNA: TGCAGTGCTAGAGACCCTCCTAGCGGGAGCTCCTACAATGAGCAGTTCTTC; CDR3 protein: CSARDPPSGSSYNEQFF
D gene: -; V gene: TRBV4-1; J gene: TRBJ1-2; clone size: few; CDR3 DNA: TGCGCCAGCAGCCAAGATCAAGGTCGCAACTATGGCTACACCTTC; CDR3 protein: CASSQDQGRNYGYTF
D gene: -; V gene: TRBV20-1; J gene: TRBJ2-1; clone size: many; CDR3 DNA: TGCAGTGCTAGAGCCGTCAATGAGCAGTTCTTC; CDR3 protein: CSARAVNEQFF
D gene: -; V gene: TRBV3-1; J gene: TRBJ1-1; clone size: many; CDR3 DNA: TGTGCCAGCAGCCAGTACGGTGGAAGCACTGAAGCTTTCTTT; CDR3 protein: CASSQYGGSTEAFF
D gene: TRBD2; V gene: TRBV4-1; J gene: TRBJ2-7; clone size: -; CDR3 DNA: TGCGCCAGCAGCCAAATGACTAGCGACTACGAGCAGTACTTC; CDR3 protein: CASSQMTSDYEQYF
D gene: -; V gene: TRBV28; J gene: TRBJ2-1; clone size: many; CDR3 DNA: TGTGCCAGCAGTTTCTTGAGCTCCTACAATGAGCAGTTCTTC; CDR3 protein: CASSFLSSYNEQFF
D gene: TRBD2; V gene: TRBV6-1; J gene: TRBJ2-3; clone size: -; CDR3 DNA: TGTGCCAGCAGCCCCTCTCTGGAACTAGCGGGAAGGACGGATACGCAGTATTTT; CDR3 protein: CASSPSLELAGRTDTQYF
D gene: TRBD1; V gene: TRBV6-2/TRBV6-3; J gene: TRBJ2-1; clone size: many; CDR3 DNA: TGTGCCAGCAGCAAACCGCCACGGACAGGGGACTACAATGAGCAGTTCTTC; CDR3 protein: CASSKPPRTGDYNEQFF
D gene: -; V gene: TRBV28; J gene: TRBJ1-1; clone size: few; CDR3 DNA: TGTGCCAGCAGTTTAGTGGAACCCACTGAAGCTTTCTTT; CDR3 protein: CASSLVEPTEAFF
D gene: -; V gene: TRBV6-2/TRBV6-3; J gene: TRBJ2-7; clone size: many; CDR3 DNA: TGTGCCAGCAGCCCGGACAGCGTACGTGCCCGATTGTACTTC; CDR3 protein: CASSPDSVRARLYF
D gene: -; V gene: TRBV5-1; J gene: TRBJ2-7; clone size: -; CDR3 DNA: TGCGCCAGCACCCCGGTGGGATTTATCTACGAGCAGTACTTC; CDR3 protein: CASTPVGFIYEQYF
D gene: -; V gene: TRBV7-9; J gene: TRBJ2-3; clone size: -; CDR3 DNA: TGTACCAGCAGCTCCCACACGGGTTTGGATACGCAGTATTTT; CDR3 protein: CTSSSHTGLDTQYF
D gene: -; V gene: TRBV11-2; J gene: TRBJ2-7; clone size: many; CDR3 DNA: TGTGCCAGCAGCTTCTTGGGCCTTGACGGGGCCTACGAGCAGTACTTC; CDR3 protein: CASSFLGLDGAYEQYF
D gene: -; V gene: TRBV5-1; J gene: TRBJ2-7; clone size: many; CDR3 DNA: TGCGCCAGCAGCTTCACGGGGGCTGTGTACGAGCAGTACTTC; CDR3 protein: CASSFTGAVYEQYF
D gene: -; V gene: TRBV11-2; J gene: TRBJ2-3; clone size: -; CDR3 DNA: TGTGCCAGCAGCTTACAGGGGGGCCCGACAGATACGCAGTATTTT; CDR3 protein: CASSLQGGPTDTQYF
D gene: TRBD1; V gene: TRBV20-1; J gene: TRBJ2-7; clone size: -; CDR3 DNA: TGCAGTGCTTGGACAGGGGAGGATTTTAACGAGCAGTACTTC; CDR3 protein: CSAWTGEDFNEQYF
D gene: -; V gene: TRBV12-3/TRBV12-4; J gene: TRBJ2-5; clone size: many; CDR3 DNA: TGTGCCAGCAGGTTTACGGAGGAGGAGACCCAGTACTTC; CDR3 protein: CASRFTEEETQYF
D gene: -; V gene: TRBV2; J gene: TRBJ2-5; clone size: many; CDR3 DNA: TGTGCCAGCAGGCTTAGTGGGATCCCTAAGGAGACCCAGTACTTC; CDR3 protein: CASRLSGIPKETQYF
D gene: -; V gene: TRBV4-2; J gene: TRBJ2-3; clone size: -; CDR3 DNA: TGTGCCAGCAGCCAAGAGGTGGTCGCGGCGGCAGATACGCAGTATTTT; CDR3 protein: CASSQEVVAAADTQYF
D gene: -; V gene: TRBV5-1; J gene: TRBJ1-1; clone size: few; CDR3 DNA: TGCGCCAGCAGCTACCGGCCGGGGAACACTGAAGCTTTCTTT; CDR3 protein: CASSYRPGNTEAFF
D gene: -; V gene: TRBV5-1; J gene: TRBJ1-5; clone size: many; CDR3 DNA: TGCGCCAGCAGCCCGGGGGCCGGCAGCAATCAGCCCCAGCATTTT; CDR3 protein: CASSPGAGSNQPQHF
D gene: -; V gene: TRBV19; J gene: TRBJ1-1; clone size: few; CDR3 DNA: TGTGCCAGTCTTGGAGGGGGCACTGAAGCTTTCTTT; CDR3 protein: CASLGGGTEAFF
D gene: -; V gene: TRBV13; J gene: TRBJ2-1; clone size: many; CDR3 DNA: TGTGCCAGCAGCTTAATTGCCTGGACCGATAGAAATGAGCAGTTCTTC; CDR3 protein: CASSLIAWTDRNEQFF
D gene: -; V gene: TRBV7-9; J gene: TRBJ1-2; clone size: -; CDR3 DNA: TGTGCCAGCAGCTTAGCGTCTGTCGGGGGCTACACCTTC; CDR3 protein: CASSLASVGGYTF
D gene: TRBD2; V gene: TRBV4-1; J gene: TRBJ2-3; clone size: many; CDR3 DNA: TGCGCCAGCAGCCAAGGGACTAGCGGGAGTGTAAATACGCAGTATTTT; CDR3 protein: CASSQGTSGSVNTQYF
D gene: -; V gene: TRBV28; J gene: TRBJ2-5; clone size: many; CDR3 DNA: TGTGCCAGCGGTATGGAGACCCAGTACTTC; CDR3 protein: CASGMETQYF
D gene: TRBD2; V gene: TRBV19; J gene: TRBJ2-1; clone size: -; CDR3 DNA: TGTGCCAGTGGAGGGCGGGGGAAGAACTACAATGAGCAGTTCTTC; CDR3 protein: CASGGRGKNYNEQFF
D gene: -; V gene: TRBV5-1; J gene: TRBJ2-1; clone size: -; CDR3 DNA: TGCGCCAGCAGCTTGGGGGGGGGGCCGTTTGATGAGCAGTTCTTC; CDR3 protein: CASSLGGGPFDEQFF
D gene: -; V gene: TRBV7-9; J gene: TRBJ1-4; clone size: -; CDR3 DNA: TGTGCCACCGGACCGACCGTTGAAAAACTGTTTTTT; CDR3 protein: CATGPTVEKLFF
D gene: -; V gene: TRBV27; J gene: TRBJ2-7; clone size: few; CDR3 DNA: TGTGCCAGCAGTCTGTCGGGAAGGGGGACCTACGAGCAGTACTTC; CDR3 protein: CASSLSGRGTYEQYF
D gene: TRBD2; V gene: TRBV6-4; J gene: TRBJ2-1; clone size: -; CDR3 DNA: TGTGCCAGCAGTGACTCTCCTAGCGGGGGTTTGAATGAGCAGTTCTTC; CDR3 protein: CASSDSPSGGLNEQFF
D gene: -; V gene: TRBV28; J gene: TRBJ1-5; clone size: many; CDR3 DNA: TGTGCCAGCAGTCTACGGGGCCTCGCGAGCCAGCCCCAGCATTTT; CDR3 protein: CASSLRGLASQPQHF